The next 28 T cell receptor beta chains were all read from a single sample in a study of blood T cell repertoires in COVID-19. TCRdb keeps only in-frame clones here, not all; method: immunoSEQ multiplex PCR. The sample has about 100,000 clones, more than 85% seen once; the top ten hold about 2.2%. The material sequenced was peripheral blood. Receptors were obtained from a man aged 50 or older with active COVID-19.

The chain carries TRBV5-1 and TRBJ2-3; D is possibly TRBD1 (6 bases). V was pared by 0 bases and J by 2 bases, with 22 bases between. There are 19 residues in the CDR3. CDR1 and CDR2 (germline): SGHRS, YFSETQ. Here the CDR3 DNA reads TGCGCCAGCAGCTTGGATGGGGTAAGCCGGGACATTTACACAGATACGCAGTATTTT. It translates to CASSLDGVSRDIYTDTQYF.

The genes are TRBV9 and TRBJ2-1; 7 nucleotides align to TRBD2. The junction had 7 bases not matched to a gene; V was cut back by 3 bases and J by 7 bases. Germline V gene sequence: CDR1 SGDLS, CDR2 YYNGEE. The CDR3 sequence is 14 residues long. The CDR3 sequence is CASSALTGGNEQFF. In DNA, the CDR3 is TGTGCCAGCAGCGCACTTACGGGGGGAAATGAGCAGTTCTTC. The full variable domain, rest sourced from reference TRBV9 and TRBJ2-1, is DSGVTQTPKHLITATGQRVTLRCSPRSGDLSVYWYQQSLDQGLQFLIQYYNGEERAKGNILERFSAQQFPDLHSELNLSSLELGDSALYFCASSALTGGNEQFFGPGTRLTVL.

In DNA form, the CDR3 reads TGCGCCAGCAGCCTAACTAGCGGGAGGGCCCAGGGCACAGATACGCAGTATTTT. The encoded protein is CASSLTSGRAQGTDTQYF. The chain combines TRBV5-1 with TRBJ2-3; the match to TRBD2 covers 13 bases. V lost 4 bases to trimming and J lost 1 base; unmatched junction nucleotides: 9. This CDR3 region has 18 residues. The germline CDR1 and CDR2 sequences are SGHRS and YFSETQ.

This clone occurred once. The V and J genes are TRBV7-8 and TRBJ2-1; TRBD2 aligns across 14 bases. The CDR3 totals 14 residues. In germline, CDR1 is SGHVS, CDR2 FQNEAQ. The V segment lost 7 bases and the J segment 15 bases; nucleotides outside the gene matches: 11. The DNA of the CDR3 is TGTGCCAGCACCCATTGGACTAGCGGGGGGTTTCGGTTCTTC. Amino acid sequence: CASTHWTSGGFRFF.

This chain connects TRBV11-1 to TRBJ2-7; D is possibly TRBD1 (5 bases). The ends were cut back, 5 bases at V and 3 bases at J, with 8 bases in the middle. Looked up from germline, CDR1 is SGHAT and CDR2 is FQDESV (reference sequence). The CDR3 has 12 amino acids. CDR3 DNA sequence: TGTGCCAGCAGCCGGACACGCTACGAGCAGTACTTC. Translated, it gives CASSRTRYEQYF.

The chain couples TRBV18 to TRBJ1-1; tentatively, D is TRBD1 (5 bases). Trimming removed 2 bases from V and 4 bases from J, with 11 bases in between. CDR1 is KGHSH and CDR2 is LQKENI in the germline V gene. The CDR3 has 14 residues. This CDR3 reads CASSPGGFSTEAFF. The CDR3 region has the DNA TGTGCCAGCTCACCAGGGGGGTTTTCCACTGAAGCTTTCTTT.

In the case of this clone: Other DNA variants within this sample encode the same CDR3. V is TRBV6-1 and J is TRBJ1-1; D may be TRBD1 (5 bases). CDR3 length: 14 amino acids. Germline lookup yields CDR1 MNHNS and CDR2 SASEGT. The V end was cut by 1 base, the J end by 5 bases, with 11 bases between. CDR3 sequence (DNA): TGTGCCAGCAGTGAAGGGCCGGGGGGGACTGAAGCTTTCTTT. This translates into CASSEGPGGTEAFF.

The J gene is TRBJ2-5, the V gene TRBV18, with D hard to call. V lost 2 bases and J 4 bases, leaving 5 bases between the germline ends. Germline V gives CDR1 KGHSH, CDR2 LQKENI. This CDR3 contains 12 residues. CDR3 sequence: CASSPGGETQYF. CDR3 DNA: TGTGCCAGCTCACCAGGCGGAGAGACCCAGTACTTC.

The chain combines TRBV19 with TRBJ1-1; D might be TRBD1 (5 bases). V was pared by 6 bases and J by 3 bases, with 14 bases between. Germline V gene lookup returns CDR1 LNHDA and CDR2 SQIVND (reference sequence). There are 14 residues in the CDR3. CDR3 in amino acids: CASRSGQWDTEAFF. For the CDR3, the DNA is TGTGCCAGTAGATCCGGACAATGGGACACTGAAGCTTTCTTT.

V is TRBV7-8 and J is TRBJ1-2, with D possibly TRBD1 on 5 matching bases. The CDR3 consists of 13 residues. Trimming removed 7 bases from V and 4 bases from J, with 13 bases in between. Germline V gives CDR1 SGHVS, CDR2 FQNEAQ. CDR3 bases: TGTGCCAGCACCCTCGGGGGGTCCTATGGCTACACCTTC. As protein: CASTLGGSYGYTF.

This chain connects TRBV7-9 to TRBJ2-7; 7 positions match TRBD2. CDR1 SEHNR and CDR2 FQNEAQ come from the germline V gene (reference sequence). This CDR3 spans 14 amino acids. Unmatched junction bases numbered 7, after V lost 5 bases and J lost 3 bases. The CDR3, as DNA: TGTGCCAGCAGCCGTGCGGGAGAGGGCTACGAGCAGTACTTC. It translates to CASSRAGEGYEQYF.

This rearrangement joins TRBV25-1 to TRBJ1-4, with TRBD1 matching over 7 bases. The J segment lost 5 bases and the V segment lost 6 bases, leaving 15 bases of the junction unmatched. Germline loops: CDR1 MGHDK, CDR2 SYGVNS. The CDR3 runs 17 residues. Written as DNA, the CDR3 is TGTGCCAGCAGACAGACAGGGTTATTCGCGGAGAATGAAAAACTGTTTTTT. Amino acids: CASRQTGLFAENEKLFF.

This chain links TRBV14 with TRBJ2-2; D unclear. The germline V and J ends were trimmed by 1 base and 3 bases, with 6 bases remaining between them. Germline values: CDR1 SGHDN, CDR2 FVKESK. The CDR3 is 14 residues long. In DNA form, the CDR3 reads TGTGCCAGCAGCCAAGTCACATACACCGGGGAGCTGTTTTTT. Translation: CASSQVTYTGELFF.

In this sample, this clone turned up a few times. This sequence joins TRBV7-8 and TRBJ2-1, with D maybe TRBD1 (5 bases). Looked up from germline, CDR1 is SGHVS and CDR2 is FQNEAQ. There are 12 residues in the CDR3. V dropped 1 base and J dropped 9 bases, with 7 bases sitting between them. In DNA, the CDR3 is TGTGCCAGCAGCTTAGGGGGCCTTGAGCAGTTCTTC. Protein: CASSLGGLEQFF.

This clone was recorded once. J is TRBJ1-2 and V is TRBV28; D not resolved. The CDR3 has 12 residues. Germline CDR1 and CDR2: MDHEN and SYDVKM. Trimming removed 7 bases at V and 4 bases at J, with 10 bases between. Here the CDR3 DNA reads TGTGCCAGCACCCCAAGGAGCTATGGCTACACCTTC. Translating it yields CASTPRSYGYTF.

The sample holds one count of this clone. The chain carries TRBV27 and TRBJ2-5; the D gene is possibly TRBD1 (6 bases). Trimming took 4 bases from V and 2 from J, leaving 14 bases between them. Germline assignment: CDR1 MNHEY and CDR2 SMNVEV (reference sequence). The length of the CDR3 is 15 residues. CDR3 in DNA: TGTGCCAGCAGTTCCGGGACAAGTTATCAAGAGACCCAGTACTTC. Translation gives CASSSGTSYQETQYF.

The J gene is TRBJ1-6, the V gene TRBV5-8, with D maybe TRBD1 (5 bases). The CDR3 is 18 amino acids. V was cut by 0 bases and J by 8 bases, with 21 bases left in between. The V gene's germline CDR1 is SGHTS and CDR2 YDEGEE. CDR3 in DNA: TGTGCCAGCAGCTTGGCGGTTCGCTGGGGCTCCCTGGATTCACCCCTCCACTTT. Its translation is CASSLAVRWGSLDSPLHF.

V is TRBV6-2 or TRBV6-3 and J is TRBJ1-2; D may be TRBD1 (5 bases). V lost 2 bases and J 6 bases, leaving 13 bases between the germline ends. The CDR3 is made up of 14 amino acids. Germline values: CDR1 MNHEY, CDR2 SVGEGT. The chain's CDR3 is CASSYGQGSNGYTF. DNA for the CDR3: TGTGCCAGCAGTTACGGGCAGGGAAGCAATGGCTACACCTTC.

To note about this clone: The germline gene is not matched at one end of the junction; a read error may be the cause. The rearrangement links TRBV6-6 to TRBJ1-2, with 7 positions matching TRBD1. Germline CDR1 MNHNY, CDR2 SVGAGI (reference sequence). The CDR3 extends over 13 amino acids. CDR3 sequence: CATSYFTGDGYTF. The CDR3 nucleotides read TGTGCCACCAGTTACTTTACAGGGGATGGCTACACCTTC.

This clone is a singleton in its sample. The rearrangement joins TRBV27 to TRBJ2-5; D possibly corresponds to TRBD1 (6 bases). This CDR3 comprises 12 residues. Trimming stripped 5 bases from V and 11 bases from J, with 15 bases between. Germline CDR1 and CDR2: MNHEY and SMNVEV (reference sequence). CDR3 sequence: CASSIGTGSQYF. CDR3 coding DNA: TGTGCCAGCAGTATCGGTACAGGGTCGCAGTACTTC.

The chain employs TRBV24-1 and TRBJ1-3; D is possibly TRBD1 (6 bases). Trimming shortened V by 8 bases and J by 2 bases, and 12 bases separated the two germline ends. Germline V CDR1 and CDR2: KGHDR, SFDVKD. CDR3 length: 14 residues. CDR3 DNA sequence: TGTGCCACCAACAGTACAGGGACTGGAAACACCATATATTTT. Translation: CATNSTGTGNTIYF.

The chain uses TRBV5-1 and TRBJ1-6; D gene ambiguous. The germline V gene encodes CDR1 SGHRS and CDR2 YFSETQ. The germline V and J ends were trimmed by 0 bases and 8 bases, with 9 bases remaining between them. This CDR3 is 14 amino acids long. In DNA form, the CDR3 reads TGCGCCAGCAGCTTGGAACGAGGCCATTCACCCCTCCACTTT. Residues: CASSLERGHSPLHF.

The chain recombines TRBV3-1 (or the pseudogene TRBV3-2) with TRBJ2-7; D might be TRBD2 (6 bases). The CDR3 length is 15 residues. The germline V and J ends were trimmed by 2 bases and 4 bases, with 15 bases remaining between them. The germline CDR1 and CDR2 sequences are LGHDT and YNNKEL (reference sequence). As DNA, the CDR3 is TGTGCCAGCAGCCAATTAACACAGGACTATTACGAGCAGTACTTC. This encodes CASSQLTQDYYEQYF.

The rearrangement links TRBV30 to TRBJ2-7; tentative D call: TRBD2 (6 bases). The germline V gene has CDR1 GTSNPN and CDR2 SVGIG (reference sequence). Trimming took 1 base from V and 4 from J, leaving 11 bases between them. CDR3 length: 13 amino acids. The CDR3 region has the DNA TGTGCCTGGAGTGGACCTAGCGCATACGAGCAGTACGTC. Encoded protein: CAWSGPSAYEQYV.

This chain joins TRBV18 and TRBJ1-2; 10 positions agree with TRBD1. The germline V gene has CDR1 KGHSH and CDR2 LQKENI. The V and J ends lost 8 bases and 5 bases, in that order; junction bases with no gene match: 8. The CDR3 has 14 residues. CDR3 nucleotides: TGTGCCAGCACGTCCGGGACAGGGGTTTATGGCTACACCTTC. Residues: CASTSGTGVYGYTF.

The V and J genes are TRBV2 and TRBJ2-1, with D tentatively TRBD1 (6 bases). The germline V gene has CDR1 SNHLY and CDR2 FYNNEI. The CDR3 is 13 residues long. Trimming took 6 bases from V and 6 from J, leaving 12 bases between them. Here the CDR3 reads CASRKGESNEQFF. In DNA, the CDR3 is TGTGCCAGCAGGAAGGGGGAGAGCAATGAGCAGTTCTTC.

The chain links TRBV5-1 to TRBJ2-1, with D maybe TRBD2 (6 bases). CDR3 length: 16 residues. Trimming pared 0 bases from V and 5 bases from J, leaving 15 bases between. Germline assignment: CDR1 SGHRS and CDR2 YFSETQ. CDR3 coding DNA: TGCGCCAGCAGCTTGGTCCGCGGGACGCGTAACAATGAGCAGTTCTTC. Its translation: CASSLVRGTRNNEQFF. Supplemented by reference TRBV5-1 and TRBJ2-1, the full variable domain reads KAGVTQTPRYLIKTRGQQVTLSCSPISGHRSVSWYQQTPGQGLQFLFEYFSETQRNKGNFPGRFSGRQFSNSRSEMNVSTLELGDSALYLCASSLVRGTRNNEQFFGPGTRLTVL.

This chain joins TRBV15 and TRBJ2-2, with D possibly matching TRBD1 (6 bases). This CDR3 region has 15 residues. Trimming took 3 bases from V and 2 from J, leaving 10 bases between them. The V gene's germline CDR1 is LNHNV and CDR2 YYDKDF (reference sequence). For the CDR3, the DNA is TGTGCCACCAGCAGTGACAGGACCAACACCGGGGAGCTGTTTTTT. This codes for CATSSDRTNTGELFF.